These 16 T cell receptor beta chains share one sample of origin, sequenced in a study of blood T cells in healthy people across ages. The authors ran a second PCR of roughly 6 to 11 cycles using a sample-barcoded 5' primer and a J-beta primer mix. TCRdb recomputed calls from the 5' RACE reads with MiXCR, one row per CDR3 protein. This sample carries 750,000 to 950,000 distinct CDR3 sequences, roughly 24% of them seen once, and the ten largest clones take 3%. This sample was shared with a second study, whose subject was T cells of mothers and their children.

The specimen sequenced was blood. The receptors here all came from a boy younger than 18 in good health.

This clonotype has just a few counts. The chain links TRBV28 to TRBJ1-2; TRBD1 agrees at 9 bases. Looked up from germline, CDR1 is MDHEN and CDR2 is SYDVKM. V trimming: 6 bases; J trimming: 4 bases; junction bases outside the gene matches: 6. The CDR3 has 14 residues. CDR3 in amino acids: CASSPWGQGYGYTF. CDR3 in DNA: TGTGCCAGCAGCCCGTGGGGACAGGGCTATGGCTACACCTTC.

This clonotype was picked up a small number of times. The J gene is TRBJ1-1, the V gene TRBV10-3, with TRBD1 identical over 12 bases. CDR3 size: 15 residues. Germline V gene sequence: CDR1 ENHRY, CDR2 SYGVKD. Trimming took 10 bases from V and 3 from J; bases not matched to a gene: 9. CDR3 loop: CATNLGTGGYTEAFF. DNA for the CDR3: TGTGCCACCAACCTCGGGACAGGGGGCTACACTGAAGCTTTCTTT.

There are a few counts of this clonotype. This chain uses TRBV28 with TRBJ2-7; D gene uncertain. The length of the CDR3 is 13 residues. Germline CDR1 is MDHEN and CDR2 is SYDVKM. V was clipped by 1 base and J by 10 bases, with 14 bases between them. CDR3 bases: TGTGCCAGCAGTTTATCGCGACCAGGAGAACAGTACTTC. It is translated as CASSLSRPGEQYF.

The chain recombines TRBV7-2 with TRBJ2-1; 8 nucleotides match TRBD2. The length of the CDR3 is 16 residues. V dropped 5 bases and J dropped 3; count of bases not matched to a gene: 9. Germline V gene data show CDR1 as SGHTA and CDR2 as FQGNSA. The CDR3 region has the DNA TGTGCCAGCAGCCCTAGGGCGGGGGGTAACTACAATGAGCAGTTCTTC. Its translation is CASSPRAGGNYNEQFF.

The chain couples TRBV7-9 to TRBJ2-5; no definite D call. Gene TRBJ2-1 matches the end of the DNA better, so the J call may be wrong. This CDR3 is 15 amino acids long. Germline CDR1 reads SEHNR; CDR2 reads FQNEAQ (reference sequence). CDR3 bases: TGTGCCAGCAGCTTGCTACCGAGCCAGGCGGATGAGCAGTTCTTC. This translates into CASSLLPSQADEQFF.

Only a few counts were recorded for this clonotype. The chain carries TRBV29-1 and TRBJ1-3, with no clear D. This CDR3 has 14 amino acids. Germline values: CDR1 SQVTM, CDR2 ANQGSEA. The V and J ends lost 3 bases and 1 base respectively, with 10 bases between them. The CDR3 region has the DNA TGCAGCGTTGAGTCGCCGGTTTCTGGAAACACCATATATTTT. Translation gives CSVESPVSGNTIYF. The full variable domain, rest sourced from reference TRBV29-1 and TRBJ1-3, is SAVISQKPSRDICQRGTSLTIQCQVDSQVTMMFWYRQQPGQSLTLIATANQGSEATYESGFVIDKFPISRPNLTFSTLTVSNMSPEDSSIYLCSVESPVSGNTIYFGEGSWLTVV.

The chain has TRBV3-1 and TRBJ1-2, with TRBD1 identical over 11 bases. V lost 6 bases, J lost 5 bases, and 29 bases stayed unmatched. Germline V gives CDR1 LGHDT, CDR2 YNNKEL (reference sequence). The length of the CDR3 is 22 residues. Here the CDR3 reads CASRRNIWTGGAGGGMWYGYTF. As DNA, the CDR3 is TGTGCCAGCAGGAGGAATATTTGGACAGGGGGCGCGGGGGGAGGGATGTGGTATGGCTACACCTTC. The variable domain in full, completed from reference TRBV3-1 and TRBJ1-2, reads DTAVSQTPKYLVTQMGNDKSIKCEQNLGHDTMYWYKQDSKKFLKIMFSYNNKELIINETVPNRFSPKSPDKAHLNLHINSLELGDSAVYFCASRRNIWTGGAGGGMWYGYTFGSGTRLTVV.

V and J are TRBV4-1 and TRBJ2-2; the D gene is possibly TRBD1 (5 bases). The CDR3 covers 15 residues. Germline V gives CDR1 MGHRA, CDR2 YSYEKL. Trimming stripped 6 bases from V and 1 base from J, with 12 bases between. CDR3 nucleotides: TGCGCCAGCAGACTTATCCAGGGGAACACCGGGGAGCTGTTTTTT. This gives the protein CASRLIQGNTGELFF.

This clonotype has a single count. The rearrangement joins TRBV5-1 to TRBJ1-1; 9 bases align to TRBD1. V was pared by 5 bases and J by 6 bases, with 5 bases of the junction left unmatched. The CDR3 consists of 13 residues. Per germline, CDR1 SGHRS and CDR2 YFSETQ. CDR3 nucleotide sequence: TGCGCCAGCAGGACAGGGGGTTTCGCTGAAGCTTTCTTT. Protein sequence: CASRTGGFAEAFF. The complete variable domain, with remaining parts taken from reference TRBV5-1 and TRBJ1-1, reads KAGVTQTPRYLIKTRGQQVTLSCSPISGHRSVSWYQQTPGQGLQFLFEYFSETQRNKGNFPGRFSGRQFSNSRSEMNVSTLELGDSALYLCASRTGGFAEAFFGQGTRLTVV.

This clonotype was picked up a small number of times. The chain links TRBV12-3 or TRBV12-4 to TRBJ2-3; D is possibly TRBD1 (5 bases). V was clipped by 8 bases and J by 5 bases, with 14 bases between them. This CDR3 is built from 13 residues. CDR3 DNA: TGTGCCAGCTCGTTGGGGCCCGGAGATACGCAGTATTTT. Translation gives CASSLGPGDTQYF.

This rearrangement joins TRBV24-1 to TRBJ2-7; perhaps TRBD2 as D (5 bases). The germline CDR1 and CDR2 sequences are KGHDR and SFDVKD. With 4 bases removed from V and 0 bases from J, the gap between germline ends came to 18 bases. The CDR3 is made up of 17 amino acids. This CDR3 reads CATSDRNSGRSSYEQYF. The CDR3 DNA reads TGTGCCACCAGTGACCGGAACAGCGGTAGGAGCTCCTACGAGCAGTACTTC.

The table lists this clonotype with a few counts. The rearrangement uses TRBV12-3 or TRBV12-4 and TRBJ1-4; D is uncertain. Trimming pared 2 bases from V and 7 bases from J, leaving 14 bases between. The CDR3 extends over 15 amino acids. The CDR3 bases are TGTGCCAGCAGTTTACATGGGGAAGAAGGTGAAAAACTGTTTTTT. Its translation is CASSLHGEEGEKLFF.

This clonotype appeared a few times. The junction and the germline gene differ at one end; a read error may be behind it. The chain couples TRBV5-1 to TRBJ1-2; 7 positions agree with TRBD1. This CDR3 is 14 amino acids long. The V gene's germline CDR1 is SGHRS and CDR2 YFSETQ. This CDR3 reads CASGLGQINYGYTF. The CDR3 DNA is TGCGCCAGCGGCTTGGGACAGATTAACTATGGCTACACCTTC. Full variable domain (outside the CDR3, taken from reference TRBV5-1 and TRBJ1-2): KAGVTQTPRYLIKTRGQQVTLSCSPISGHRSVSWYQQTPGQGLQFLFEYFSETQRNKGNFPGRFSGRQFSNSRSEMNVSTLELGDSALYLCASGLGQINYGYTFGSGTRLTVV.

The CDR3 region has the DNA TGTGCCAGCAGCCAAGACTTCTTGGATACGCAGTATTTT. Translation: CASSQDFLDTQYF. V and J are TRBV3-1 and TRBJ2-3; D unclear. V was trimmed by 0 bases and J by 6 bases, leaving 7 bases between them. The CDR3 covers 13 residues. Germline assignment: CDR1 LGHDT and CDR2 YNNKEL (reference sequence).

The chain joins TRBV12-3 or TRBV12-4 to TRBJ2-3; D might be TRBD1 (5 bases). The V end lost 7 bases, the J end lost 4 bases, and 27 bases lay between the germline ends. CDR3 length equals 18 residues. The CDR3 DNA follows: TGTGCCAGCACTCCACTGGGCAGGGTTCGAGCCAAAGCAGATACGCAGTATTTT. Translation: CASTPLGRVRAKADTQYF.

There are a few counts of this clonotype. The rearrangement links TRBV20-1 to TRBJ1-2, with D uncertain. The CDR3 covers 12 residues. V shed 6 bases and J shed 7 bases, with 15 bases lying between them. The V gene's germline CDR1 is DFQATT and CDR2 SNEGSKA (reference sequence). The CDR3 here is CSAVAHALGYTF. The CDR3 DNA reads as TGCAGTGCAGTTGCGCATGCCCTTGGCTACACCTTC.